A selection of T cell receptor beta chains follows, all from one sample in a study of post-analysis software for immune sequencing data. TCRdb re-analysed the PCR reads in MiXCR, keeping a single row per CDR3 protein. The sample carries 650,000 to 900,000 distinct CDR3 sequences, around 42% recorded once. The specimen sequenced was blood. These receptors came from a girl aged 5 to 17 with multiple sclerosis. Both conserved end residues are part of each CDR3. A D gene is named only where the DNA matches it firmly. Expanded clones are given a class, and other clones once, few, many or no size at all.

J gene: TRBJ2-3; V gene: TRBV4-1; D gene: TRBD2; clone size: NA; CDR3 length: 18; CDR3 DNA: TGCGCCAGCAGCCAAGAACGTTTGACTAGCGGGCGCACAGATACGCAGTATTTT; CDR3 protein: CASSQERLTSGRTDTQYF
J gene: TRBJ1-2; V gene: TRBV7-9; D gene: TRBD1; clone size: NA; CDR3 length: 13; CDR3 DNA: TGTGCCAGCAGCTCTACAGGGGGAACTGGCTACACCTTC; CDR3 protein: CASSSTGGTGYTF
J gene: TRBJ2-7; V gene: TRBV20-1; D gene: TRBD2; clone size: NA; CDR3 length: 14; CDR3 DNA: TGCAGTGCACCTAAGCGGGAGGGTTCTTACGAGCAGTACTTC; CDR3 protein: CSAPKREGSYEQYF
J gene: TRBJ2-7; V gene: TRBV20-1; D gene: NA; clone size: NA; CDR3 length: 13; CDR3 DNA: TGCAGTGCTAGAGGTACAGAGTACTACGAGCAGTACTTC; CDR3 protein: CSARGTEYYEQYF
J gene: TRBJ2-7; V gene: TRBV27; D gene: NA; clone size: NA; CDR3 length: 15; CDR3 DNA: TGTGCCAGCAGTTTAGGGGACTCAGTCTCCTACGAGCAGTACTTC; CDR3 protein: CASSLGDSVSYEQYF
J gene: TRBJ2-7; V gene: TRBV28; D gene: NA; clone size: NA; CDR3 length: 14; CDR3 DNA: TGTGCCAGCATCCCAGGAGGGGCGCACCACGAGCAGTACTTC; CDR3 protein: CASIPGGAHHEQYF
J gene: TRBJ2-7; V gene: TRBV2; D gene: TRBD2; clone size: NA; CDR3 length: 16; CDR3 DNA: TGTGCCAGCAGTGAAGGGCGGACTAGCGTTTCCTACGAGCAGTACTTC; CDR3 protein: CASSEGRTSVSYEQYF
J gene: TRBJ2-5; V gene: TRBV4-3; D gene: TRBD2; clone size: NA; CDR3 length: 19; CDR3 DNA: TGCGCCAGCAGCCAAGATACTAGCGGGAGGTCCCCGTACCAAGAGACCCAGTACTTC; CDR3 protein: CASSQDTSGRSPYQETQYF
J gene: TRBJ2-7; V gene: TRBV5-1; D gene: NA; clone size: few; CDR3 length: 21; CDR3 DNA: TGCGCCAGCAGCCCGCCCCCGCGTGTAGCCTCGGGCGGGCTGAGCTCCTGCGAGCAGTACTTC; CDR3 protein: CASSPPPRVASGGLSSCEQYF
J gene: TRBJ1-5; V gene: TRBV9; D gene: TRBD1; clone size: few; CDR3 length: 15; CDR3 DNA: TGTGCCAGCAGCGCCGGGACAGGGTCCAATCAGCCCCAGCATTTT; CDR3 protein: CASSAGTGSNQPQHF
J gene: TRBJ1-1; V gene: TRBV27; D gene: TRBD1; clone size: NA; CDR3 length: 15; CDR3 DNA: TGTGCCAGCAGTACGCCCCAGGGGGCACGGACTGAAGCTTTCTTT; CDR3 protein: CASSTPQGARTEAFF
J gene: TRBJ2-3; V gene: TRBV7-2; D gene: TRBD2; clone size: few; CDR3 length: 16; CDR3 DNA: TGTGCCAGCAGCCCCCTGGAGGGAGGGCCCATAGATACGCAGTATTTT; CDR3 protein: CASSPLEGGPIDTQYF
J gene: TRBJ2-5; V gene: TRBV7-2; D gene: TRBD2; clone size: once; CDR3 length: 13; CDR3 DNA: TGTGCCTGCAGCTTAGCGGGAGCAGGGGAGCAGTACTTC; CDR3 protein: CACSLAGAGEQYF
J gene: TRBJ1-4; V gene: TRBV3-1; D gene: NA; clone size: NA; CDR3 length: 18; CDR3 DNA: TGTGCCAGCAGCCAAGATGATTCGGTCTTCAGGGGAGAACGAAAACTGTTTTTT; CDR3 protein: CASSQDDSVFRGERKLFF
J gene: TRBJ2-1; V gene: TRBV20-1; D gene: TRBD2; clone size: NA; CDR3 length: 17; CDR3 DNA: TGCAGTGCACCGCCGGGACTAACCGCCGGGGCCGACAATGAGCAGTTCTTC; CDR3 protein: CSAPPGLTAGADNEQFF
J gene: TRBJ1-1; V gene: TRBV28; D gene: TRBD1; clone size: NA; CDR3 length: 16; CDR3 DNA: TGTGCCAGCAGTTACTTCCGGGACAGCCGGACCACTGAAGCTTTCTTT; CDR3 protein: CASSYFRDSRTTEAFF
J gene: TRBJ2-7; V gene: TRBV2; D gene: NA; clone size: NA; CDR3 length: 13; CDR3 DNA: TGTGCCAGCAGAAGGGACTTGAACTACGAGCAGTACTTC; CDR3 protein: CASRRDLNYEQYF
J gene: TRBJ2-1; V gene: TRBV20-1; D gene: TRBD2; clone size: NA; CDR3 length: 15; CDR3 DNA: TGCAGTGCTAGCGGCTCTAGACTAGCGGTTAATGAGCAGTTCTTC; CDR3 protein: CSASGSRLAVNEQFF
J gene: TRBJ2-5; V gene: TRBV19; D gene: NA; clone size: NA; CDR3 length: 13; CDR3 DNA: TGTGCCAGTAGTATACAGGGCAAAGAGACCCAGTACTTC; CDR3 protein: CASSIQGKETQYF
J gene: TRBJ2-7; V gene: TRBV6-5; D gene: NA; clone size: NA; CDR3 length: 17; CDR3 DNA: TGTGCCAGCAGTTACTCGAAGGGGGGTTCCCACTCCTACGAGCAGTACTTC; CDR3 protein: CASSYSKGGSHSYEQYF
J gene: TRBJ2-5; V gene: TRBV7-2; D gene: TRBD1; clone size: NA; CDR3 length: 15; CDR3 DNA: TGTGCCAGCAGTCGCAGCAGGGGGAAGGCAGAGACCCAGTACTTC; CDR3 protein: CASSRSRGKAETQYF
J gene: TRBJ2-5; V gene: TRBV7-8; D gene: TRBD2; clone size: few; CDR3 length: 15; CDR3 DNA: TGTGCCAGCAGCTTACTGACTAGCGGGATTGAGACCCAGTACTTC; CDR3 protein: CASSLLTSGIETQYF
J gene: TRBJ2-7; V gene: TRBV7-6; D gene: TRBD2; clone size: once; CDR3 length: 19; CDR3 DNA: TGTGCCAGCAGCCCTCAACCATCGCTAACTAGCGGGAGGGGCCACGAGCAGTACTTC; CDR3 protein: CASSPQPSLTSGRGHEQYF
J gene: TRBJ2-7; V gene: TRBV29-1; D gene: TRBD2; clone size: once; CDR3 length: 15; CDR3 DNA: TGCAGCGCGCAAGCACTAGCGGATAGCTCCTACGAGCAGTACTTC; CDR3 protein: CSAQALADSSYEQYF
J gene: TRBJ2-1; V gene: TRBV29-1; D gene: NA; clone size: few; CDR3 length: 13; CDR3 DNA: TGCAGCGCCGCCCAGGGCTCTCCCAATGAGCAGTTCTTC; CDR3 protein: CSAAQGSPNEQFF
J gene: TRBJ1-1; V gene: TRBV4-3; D gene: TRBD1; clone size: NA; CDR3 length: 16; CDR3 DNA: TGCGCCAGCAGCCAAGATCAGGGGGCACCGAACACTGAAGCTTTCTTT; CDR3 protein: CASSQDQGAPNTEAFF
J gene: TRBJ2-7; V gene: TRBV4-3; D gene: TRBD2; clone size: NA; CDR3 length: 14; CDR3 DNA: TGCGCCAGCAGCCGGACTAGCGGTATCTACGAGCAGTACTTC; CDR3 protein: CASSRTSGIYEQYF
J gene: TRBJ2-7; V gene: TRBV5-8; D gene: TRBD2; clone size: many; CDR3 length: 14; CDR3 DNA: TGTGCCAGCAGCGCGACTAGCGGGAGCTACGAGCAGTACTTC; CDR3 protein: CASSATSGSYEQYF
J gene: TRBJ2-7; V gene: TRBV27; D gene: NA; clone size: NA; CDR3 length: 14; CDR3 DNA: TGTGCCGCCCGGATAGAGGAGGGGCCGTTGGAGCAGTACTTC; CDR3 protein: CAARIEEGPLEQYF
J gene: TRBJ1-2; V gene: TRBV10-3; D gene: NA; clone size: NA; CDR3 length: 11; CDR3 DNA: TGTGCCACGGGGCTCAAGGGTGGCTACACCTTC; CDR3 protein: CATGLKGGYTF
J gene: TRBJ2-1; V gene: TRBV6-5; D gene: NA; clone size: NA; CDR3 length: 14; CDR3 DNA: TGTGCCAGCAGGCCCCCGGGCTCCTACAATGAGCAGTTCTTC; CDR3 protein: CASRPPGSYNEQFF
J gene: TRBJ2-5; V gene: TRBV7-6; D gene: NA; clone size: NA; CDR3 length: 14; CDR3 DNA: TGTGCCAGCAGCCCCATAGTAACTCTGGAGACCCAGTACTTC; CDR3 protein: CASSPIVTLETQYF
J gene: TRBJ2-7; V gene: TRBV20-1; D gene: NA; clone size: few; CDR3 length: 12; CDR3 DNA: TGCAGTGCTAGCCCTGACTCTTACGAGCAGTACTTC; CDR3 protein: CSASPDSYEQYF
J gene: TRBJ2-4; V gene: TRBV4-1; D gene: TRBD2; clone size: NA; CDR3 length: 16; CDR3 DNA: TGCGCCAGCAGCCAAGATCGTGCGGGAGGGCCAGACATTCAGTACTTC; CDR3 protein: CASSQDRAGGPDIQYF
J gene: TRBJ2-1; V gene: TRBV29-1; D gene: TRBD2; clone size: NA; CDR3 length: 14; CDR3 DNA: TGCAGCGCTGGTGGAGCGGGAGGTTTGTATGAGCAGTTCTTC; CDR3 protein: CSAGGAGGLYEQFF
J gene: TRBJ2-7; V gene: TRBV3-1; D gene: NA; clone size: many; CDR3 length: 12; CDR3 DNA: TGCGCCAGCAGCCAAGACCACTACGAGCAGTACTTC; CDR3 protein: CASSQDHYEQYF
J gene: TRBJ2-6; V gene: TRBV2; D gene: NA; clone size: NA; CDR3 length: 19; CDR3 DNA: TGTGCCAGCAGACATCCGGGTCGGTCGGGACTCTCTGGGGCCAACGTCCTGACTTTC; CDR3 protein: CASRHPGRSGLSGANVLTF
J gene: TRBJ2-1; V gene: TRBV5-4; D gene: NA; clone size: NA; CDR3 length: 14; CDR3 DNA: TGTGCCAGCAGCTCAGGGGCCCCCTGGGGGGAGCAGTTCTTC; CDR3 protein: CASSSGAPWGEQFF
J gene: TRBJ2-7; V gene: TRBV7-2; D gene: NA; clone size: few; CDR3 length: 15; CDR3 DNA: TGTGCCAGCAGCCCACGGGCAGGGAGCTCCTACGAGCAGTACTTC; CDR3 protein: CASSPRAGSSYEQYF
J gene: TRBJ1-1; V gene: TRBV7-6; D gene: TRBD1; clone size: NA; CDR3 length: 16; CDR3 DNA: TGTGCCAGCAGCTTAGCCGGCGGGACAGCACACACTGAAGCTTTCTTT; CDR3 protein: CASSLAGGTAHTEAFF
J gene: TRBJ2-1; V gene: TRBV7-3; D gene: NA; clone size: NA; CDR3 length: 14; CDR3 DNA: TGTGCCAGCAGCTTTGGGTCGGGCAACAATGAGCAGTTCTTC; CDR3 protein: CASSFGSGNNEQFF
J gene: TRBJ2-3; V gene: TRBV11-2; D gene: NA; clone size: NA; CDR3 length: 16; CDR3 DNA: TGTGCCAGCAGCTTATTCAGCAGGGGTATCACAGATACGCAGTATTTT; CDR3 protein: CASSLFSRGITDTQYF
J gene: TRBJ1-1; V gene: TRBV4-3; D gene: TRBD1; clone size: once; CDR3 length: 16; CDR3 DNA: TGCGCCAGCAGCCAAGATCTGGACAGGGATAGATTTGGAGCTTTCTTT; CDR3 protein: CASSQDLDRDRFGAFF
J gene: TRBJ2-5; V gene: TRBV6-1; D gene: NA; clone size: few; CDR3 length: 13; CDR3 DNA: TGTGCCAGCAGTCCTAGGACAAGTGAGACCCAGTACTTC; CDR3 protein: CASSPRTSETQYF
J gene: TRBJ2-3; V gene: TRBV29-1; D gene: NA; clone size: few; CDR3 length: 12; CDR3 DNA: TGCAGCGTTACCGGGAACGCAGATACGCAGTATTTT; CDR3 protein: CSVTGNADTQYF
J gene: TRBJ1-2; V gene: TRBV5-1; D gene: NA; clone size: few; CDR3 length: 12; CDR3 DNA: TGCGCCAGCAGCTTGACAGACGGTGGCTACACCTTC; CDR3 protein: CASSLTDGGYTF
J gene: TRBJ2-7; V gene: TRBV7-2; D gene: TRBD2; clone size: NA; CDR3 length: 14; CDR3 DNA: TGTGCCAGCAGCTTAGTTACAGCGGGAGTCGAGCAGTACTTC; CDR3 protein: CASSLVTAGVEQYF
J gene: TRBJ2-3; V gene: TRBV5-1; D gene: NA; clone size: NA; CDR3 length: 13; CDR3 DNA: TGTGCCAGCAGTTCCACTAGCACAGATACGCAGTATTTT; CDR3 protein: CASSSTSTDTQYF
J gene: TRBJ2-1; V gene: TRBV7-9; D gene: TRBD2; clone size: NA; CDR3 length: 15; CDR3 DNA: TGTGCCAGCAGCCCCGGGGCTAGCGGAAACAATGAGCAGTTCTTC; CDR3 protein: CASSPGASGNNEQFF
J gene: TRBJ2-7; V gene: TRBV7-8; D gene: NA; clone size: few; CDR3 length: 15; CDR3 DNA: TGTGCCAGCAGCCCCGCCTGGGGGACTGACTACGAGCAGTACTTC; CDR3 protein: CASSPAWGTDYEQYF
J gene: TRBJ2-1; V gene: TRBV5-1; D gene: TRBD2; clone size: once; CDR3 length: 14; CDR3 DNA: TGCGCCAGCAGCGTGCTAGCGGGGGCTGTTGAGCAGTTCTTC; CDR3 protein: CASSVLAGAVEQFF